This passage covers 32 T cell receptor beta chains from one sample sequenced in a study of blood T cell repertoires in COVID-19. Repertoires were generated with immunoSEQ multiplex PCR, while TCRdb's copy carries only in-frame clones and drops some. The sample holds 250,000 to 400,000 clones, more than 90% seen once. Sequencing input: PBMCs or T cells enriched from blood (not recorded which). The receptor set was obtained from a man aged 55 to 69 who had recovered from COVID-19.

The V call is TRBV27, the J call TRBJ1-1; a possible D gene is TRBD1 (5 bases). The V end lost 3 bases, the J end lost 2 bases, and 10 bases lay between the germline ends. The CDR3 loop spans 14 amino acids. Germline V gene data show CDR1 as MNHEY and CDR2 as SMNVEV (reference sequence). The CDR3: CASSFRVRNTEAFF. The CDR3, as DNA: TGTGCCAGCAGTTTCAGGGTCCGAAACACTGAAGCTTTCTTT.

This clone appeared once. The chain combines TRBV18 with TRBJ1-6, with 7 bases identical to TRBD1. This CDR3 region has 14 residues. Losses at the gene ends were 0 bases for V and 10 bases for J; bases not matched to a gene: 3. Germline V CDR1 and CDR2: KGHSH, LQKENI. Written as DNA, the CDR3 is TGTGCCAGCTCACCACCAGGGGGCAAATCACCCCTCCACTTT. This translates into CASSPPGGKSPLHF.

This sequence joins TRBV4-3 and TRBJ2-7; 11 nucleotides agree with TRBD1. Germline V lookup: CDR1 LGHNA, CDR2 YSLEER. The CDR3 loop spans 15 amino acids. The V and J ends lost 0 bases and 6 bases, in that order; junction bases with no gene match: 4. The DNA of the CDR3 is TGCGCCAGCAGCCAAGATAGGACAGGGGGCGCCGAGCAGTACTTC. Amino acid sequence: CASSQDRTGGAEQYF.

V and J are TRBV6-5 and TRBJ1-2, with D possibly TRBD1 on 6 matching bases. The germline V gene encodes CDR1 MNHEY and CDR2 SVGAGI. This CDR3 has 14 residues. Trimming stripped 2 bases from V and 8 bases from J, with 15 bases between. The CDR3 here is CASSYEGVVGGYTF. In DNA form, the CDR3 reads TGTGCCAGCAGTTACGAGGGGGTCGTCGGCGGCTACACCTTC.

V usage is TRBV4-2 and J usage is TRBJ2-7; a possible D gene is TRBD1 (6 bases). The CDR3 has 14 amino acids. From germline, CDR1 is LGHNA and CDR2 YNFKEQ. V gave up 0 bases and J gave up 4 bases, with 10 bases separating them. The CDR3, as DNA: TGTGCCAGCAGCCAAGATGGGGGCCTGTACGAGCAGTACTTC. Translating it yields CASSQDGGLYEQYF.

J is TRBJ1-5 and V is TRBV7-9; no clear D. Germline assignment: CDR1 SEHNR and CDR2 FQNEAQ (reference sequence). V was pared by 0 bases and J by 7 bases, with 13 bases between. This CDR3 is 15 amino acids long. The DNA for the CDR3 is TGTGCCAGCAGCTTAGCGAAGGAGCTCGGGCAGCCCCAGCATTTT. This encodes CASSLAKELGQPQHF.

This chain joins TRBV12-2 and TRBJ2-1; whether TRBD1, the table's D call, matches the DNA was not checked. TRBV12-2 is annotated as a pseudogene. The CDR3 runs to 16 residues. This CDR3 reads CASRSPWHSGHTEQFF. CDR3 bases: TGTGCAAGTCGCTCCCCCTGGCATTCAGGGCATACTGAGCAGTTCTTC.

The rearrangement links TRBV21-1 to TRBJ2-6; the table assigns TRBD1, which was not confirmed against the DNA. TRBV21-1 is listed as a pseudogene. The CDR3 is 16 amino acids. CDR3 DNA: TGTGCCAGCAGCGCGGGACAGGGATCTGGGGCCAACGTCCTGACTTTC. This codes for CASSAGQGSGANVLTF.

This chain uses TRBV27 with TRBJ2-1; D unclear. The length of the CDR3 is 14 residues. Germline V gene sequence: CDR1 MNHEY, CDR2 SMNVEV (reference sequence). V gave up 2 bases and J gave up 5 bases, with 10 bases separating them. CDR3 bases: TGTGCCAGCAGTTTAGCCAACGCGCACAATGAGCAGTTCTTC. Translated: CASSLANAHNEQFF.

This chain uses TRBV5-5 with TRBJ2-6, with a possible D match to TRBD2 (6 bases). The germline CDR1 and CDR2 sequences are SGHKS and YYEKEE (reference sequence). This CDR3 contains 17 residues. Between the trimmed V and J ends, which lost 5 bases and 4 bases, there was a span of 19 bases. The CDR3 loop reads CASSAGTTLLGANVLTF. The DNA of the CDR3 is TGTGCCAGCAGTGCGGGAACTACTCTGCTCGGGGCCAACGTCCTGACTTTC.

The chain carries TRBV2 and TRBJ1-5; TRBD1 matches 7 bases. Germline CDR1 SNHLY, CDR2 FYNNEI. After removal of 6 bases from V and 0 bases from J, the junction contained 8 bases not matched to a gene. The CDR3 totals 16 residues. CDR3 sequence: CASSRRQGYSNQPQHF. CDR3 bases: TGTGCCAGCAGCCGGCGACAGGGCTATAGCAATCAGCCCCAGCATTTT.

The chain links TRBV7-9 to TRBJ1-5; 9 nucleotides align to TRBD1. Per the germline V gene, CDR1 is SEHNR and CDR2 is FQNEAQ (reference sequence). The CDR3 has 15 amino acids. With V trimmed by 5 bases and J by 8 bases, 10 bases remained unmatched. The CDR3 nucleotides read TGTGCCAGCAGCGCGGGACAGGGAACCATCGAGCCCCAGCATTTT. Translation: CASSAGQGTIEPQHF.

CDR3 loop: CASSPGLAAITDTQYF. The DNA of the CDR3 is TGCGCCAGCAGCCCGGGACTAGCGGCGATCACAGATACGCAGTATTTT. The chain combines TRBV5-1 with TRBJ2-3, with 11 nucleotides matching TRBD2. J was trimmed by 2 bases and V by 4 bases; bases with no gene match: 6. CDR1 and CDR2 (germline): SGHRS, YFSETQ. The CDR3 runs 16 residues.

This chain joins TRBV30 and TRBJ1-2, with TRBD1 identical over 8 bases. The CDR3 is made up of 14 amino acids. Per the germline V gene, CDR1 is GTSNPN and CDR2 is SVGIG (reference sequence). V trimming: 5 bases; J trimming: 8 bases; junction bases outside the gene matches: 13. CDR3 coding DNA: TGTGCCTGGGCCACTCTCAGGGGGCGCTTGGGCTACACCTTC. This sequence encodes CAWATLRGRLGYTF.

The chain employs TRBV30 and TRBJ2-1; 7 bases map to TRBD2. The germline CDR1 and CDR2 sequences are GTSNPN and SVGIG (reference sequence). CDR3 length: 15 residues. Trimming cost V 1 base and J 0 bases; bases outside gene matches: 3. CDR3 residues: CAWSGLASSYNEQFF. In DNA form, the CDR3 reads TGTGCCTGGAGTGGACTAGCCAGCTCCTACAATGAGCAGTTCTTC.

Comments on this clone: This sample also contains other DNA sequences that code for the same CDR3. This sequence joins TRBV27 and TRBJ1-1; 8 bases are a match to TRBD1. The CDR3 runs 14 residues. J was trimmed by 1 base and V by 3 bases; bases with no gene match: 1. Germline values: CDR1 MNHEY, CDR2 SMNVEV (reference sequence). The CDR3 here is CASSFGQGNTEAFF. The CDR3 nucleotides are TGTGCCAGCAGTTTCGGACAGGGGAACACTGAAGCTTTCTTT.

This chain links TRBV6-5 with TRBJ1-2, with 7 nucleotides matching TRBD1. Germline assignment: CDR1 MNHEY and CDR2 SVGAGI. Unmatched junction bases numbered 9, after V lost 7 bases and J lost 7 bases. The CDR3 loop spans 13 amino acids. The CDR3, as DNA: TGTGCCAGCAATCAGGAAGGGGGCTCTGGCTACACCTTC. This sequence encodes CASNQEGGSGYTF.

The chain combines TRBV9 with TRBJ2-1; no definite D call. The germline V and J ends were trimmed by 1 base and 0 bases, with 32 bases remaining between them. CDR3 length: 23 residues. Per the germline V gene, CDR1 is SGDLS and CDR2 is YYNGEE. The CDR3 nucleotides read TGTGCCAGCAGCGTAAACGGCAAATCAAGGCGGATAAAATTTAAAAGCTCCTACAATGAGCAGTTCTTC. As protein: CASSVNGKSRRIKFKSSYNEQFF.

This clone is a singleton in its sample. J is TRBJ2-7 and V is TRBV6-4; D not certain. Trimming left V 6 bases short and J 1 base short, with 4 bases between. Germline assignment: CDR1 MRHNA and CDR2 SNTAGT. The CDR3 is 11 residues long. CDR3 sequence reads: CASRESYEQYF. CDR3 in DNA: TGTGCCAGCAGGGAGTCCTACGAGCAGTACTTC.

The CDR3 DNA sequence: TGTGCCAGCAGTGTCACCCCTGGTAGGACAGGGATCTCTTTGAGCGGCTACACCTTC. Protein: CASSVTPGRTGISLSGYTF. The chain couples TRBV2 to TRBJ1-2; 8 bases agree with TRBD1. CDR3 length: 19 residues. CDR1 and CDR2 (germline): SNHLY, FYNNEI. Trimming cost V 4 bases and J 8 bases; bases outside gene matches: 24.

The chain links TRBV4-1 to TRBJ1-2; D is perhaps TRBD1 (5 bases). Trimming removed 1 base from V and 5 bases from J, with 14 bases in between. CDR3 length: 15 residues. Looked up from germline, CDR1 is MGHRA and CDR2 is YSYEKL. The CDR3 spells CASSQVTQVFYGYTF. The CDR3 DNA sequence: TGCGCCAGCAGCCAAGTAACACAGGTTTTTTATGGCTACACCTTC.

Details on this clone: Other DNA sequences in the same sample also yield this CDR3. The chain is built from TRBV9 and TRBJ2-1, with TRBD2 matching 8 bases. This CDR3 is built from 14 residues. V lost 3 bases to trimming and J lost 3 bases; unmatched junction nucleotides: 2. Germline V gives CDR1 SGDLS, CDR2 YYNGEE. CDR3 nucleotide sequence: TGTGCCAGCAGCGCCGGGACTAGCTACAATGAGCAGTTCTTC. Encoded protein: CASSAGTSYNEQFF.

The V call is TRBV18, the J call TRBJ2-4; D remains ambiguous. The CDR3 totals 18 residues. V shed 0 bases and J shed 2 bases, with 17 bases lying between them. Germline V gene sequence: CDR1 KGHSH, CDR2 LQKENI. The CDR3 bases are TGTGCCAGCTCACCACCTTGGGCGACCGGTTACACCAAAAACATTCAGTACTTC. It yields the protein CASSPPWATGYTKNIQYF.

The table lists this clone with a count of one. This sequence joins TRBV7-6 and TRBJ1-1; 9 bases match TRBD1. CDR1 and CDR2 (germline): SGHVS, FNYEAQ. V dropped 4 bases and J dropped 4; count of bases not matched to a gene: 7. This CDR3 is 15 amino acids long. The CDR3 bases are TGTGCCAGCAGCTCCTCTGGGACAGGGAGCACTGAAGCTTTCTTT. Encoded protein: CASSSSGTGSTEAFF.

The chain uses TRBV4-1 and TRBJ2-7, with 10 bases aligning to TRBD2. Germline lookup yields CDR1 MGHRA and CDR2 YSYEKL. The CDR3 has 18 residues. The V segment lost 4 bases and the J segment 2 bases; nucleotides outside the gene matches: 14. The CDR3: CASSLGPASGRSTYEQYF. The DNA of the CDR3 is TGCGCCAGCAGCCTTGGCCCCGCTAGCGGGAGATCAACCTACGAGCAGTACTTC.

J is TRBJ1-5 and V is TRBV5-1; TRBD1 aligns across 8 bases. The ends lost 5 bases at V and 4 bases at J; junction bases unmatched: 8. CDR3 size: 15 residues. Germline V gene lookup returns CDR1 SGHRS and CDR2 YFSETQ. This CDR3 is CASRPTGQVNQPQHF. The CDR3 DNA is TGCGCCAGCAGGCCCACGGGACAGGTAAATCAGCCCCAGCATTTT.

J is TRBJ2-7 and V is TRBV7-2, with 14 nucleotides matching TRBD2. The CDR3 loop spans 18 amino acids. Germline V gene lookup returns CDR1 SGHTA and CDR2 FQGNSA. The J segment lost 2 bases and the V segment lost 2 bases, leaving 8 bases of the junction unmatched. The CDR3 bases are TGTGCCAGCAGCTTAACCGGGACTAGCGGGAGTAAGACCTACGAGCAGTACTTC. Protein sequence: CASSLTGTSGSKTYEQYF.

The gene calls are TRBV7-2 and TRBJ1-5, with 9 bases matching TRBD1. CDR3 length: 15 amino acids. Germline loops: CDR1 SGHTA, CDR2 FQGNSA. After removal of 1 base from V and 6 bases from J, the junction contained 4 bases not matched to a gene. In DNA, the CDR3 is TGTGCCAGCAGCTTAGGGGGGACAGGGCGTCAGCCCCAGCATTTT. It specifies CASSLGGTGRQPQHF.

The chain has TRBV29-1 and TRBJ2-5, with 9 bases matching TRBD2. The CDR3 consists of 15 residues. V lost 6 bases, J lost 2 bases, and 10 bases stayed unmatched. Germline V gene lookup returns CDR1 SQVTM and CDR2 ANQGSEA. The CDR3 nucleotides are TGCAGCGTAGGCCGACTAGCGGAAACTCAAGAGACCCAGTACTTC. Amino acids: CSVGRLAETQETQYF.

The rearrangement joins TRBV5-4 to TRBJ1-3, with 8 bases that match TRBD1. After removal of 5 bases from V and 3 bases from J, the junction contained 4 bases not matched to a gene. CDR1 SGHNT and CDR2 YYREEE come from the germline V gene (reference sequence). This CDR3 has 14 residues. The CDR3 is CASRQTGVGNTIYF. The CDR3 DNA is TGTGCCAGCAGGCAGACAGGGGTTGGAAACACCATATATTTT.

The V gene is TRBV19, the J gene TRBJ2-7, with 10 bases aligning to TRBD2. There are 14 residues in the CDR3. With V trimmed by 7 bases and J by 6 bases, 9 bases remained unmatched. CDR1 is LNHDA, CDR2 SQIVND, per germline (reference sequence). The CDR3 reads CASTGLAGVGEQYF. CDR3 coding DNA: TGTGCCAGTACCGGGCTAGCGGGAGTCGGCGAGCAGTACTTC.

V usage is TRBV7-8 and J usage is TRBJ1-1, with 8 bases identical to TRBD1. This CDR3 is 14 amino acids long. The trim removed 5 bases at V and 4 bases at J, leaving 6 bases unmatched. CDR1 and CDR2 from the germline V gene are SGHVS and FQNEAQ. CDR3: CASSPTDRATEAFF. The CDR3 DNA is TGTGCCAGCAGCCCCACGGACAGGGCCACTGAAGCTTTCTTT. Filled out from reference TRBV7-8 and TRBJ1-1, the complete variable domain reads GAGVSQSPRYKVAKRGQDVALRCDPISGHVSLFWYQQALGQGPEFLTYFQNEAQLDKSGLPSDRFFAERPEGSVSTLKIQRTQQEDSAVYLCASSPTDRATEAFFGQGTRLTVV.